Listed below are T cell receptor beta chains from one sample, sequenced in a study of spatial heterogeneity in lung cancer. TCRdb independently ran MiXCR on the 5' RACE reads; one entry per CDR3 protein. The sample includes tens of thousands of distinct CDR3 sequences, about 13% seen only once; the top ten take 55% to 65%. The sample in question was PBMCs, obtained at surgery. The receptors here all came from a male donor with early-stage non-small cell lung cancer. CDR3s include the opening cysteine and the closing phenylalanine or tryptophan. D genes are given only for firm matches. Clone size is stated in some rows and not others, as once, few, many or a class when expanded.

D gene	clone size	V gene	J gene	CDR3 DNA	CDR3 protein
.	many	TRBV4-2	TRBJ2-1	TGTGCCAGCAGCCAAGGTGCTAGCGAGGTGTACAATGAGCAGTTCTTC	CASSQGASEVYNEQFF
TRBD2	.	TRBV28	TRBJ2-1	TGTGCCAGCAGTTTTCGTAGCGGGAGGGACAATGAGCAGTTCTTC	CASSFRSGRDNEQFF
.	.	TRBV6-5	TRBJ1-2	TGTGCCAGCAGTTACTCGAGGTCGACAGAATATGGCTACACCTTC	CASSYSRSTEYGYTF
TRBD1	.	TRBV20-1	TRBJ2-7	TGCAGTGCAACCGGGACAGGTGGGATAGAGCAGTACTTC	CSATGTGGIEQYF
.	few	TRBV20-1	TRBJ1-6	TGCAGTGCTAGTTTCCAGGAATTAGGGTCACCCCTCCACTTT	CSASFQELGSPLHF
.	many	TRBV5-1	TRBJ1-6	TGCGCCAGCAGCCGTCGGGGAGATAATTCACCCCTCCACTTT	CASSRRGDNSPLHF
TRBD1	.	TRBV12-3/TRBV12-4	TRBJ2-1	TGTGCCAGCAGATCGGGACAGGGTCTTAATGAGCAGTTCTTC	CASRSGQGLNEQFF
TRBD1	.	TRBV7-9	TRBJ1-5	TGTGCCAGCAGCTTTCAGACAGGGGAGGATCAGCCCCAGCATTTT	CASSFQTGEDQPQHF
.	.	TRBV7-3	TRBJ2-7	TGTGCCAGCAGTCCGATGGGCACATCCTACGAGCAGTACTTC	CASSPMGTSYEQYF
.	many	TRBV20-1	TRBJ1-1	TGCAGTGCGGAAACAGAGCTTGTTGAAGCTTTCTTT	CSAETELVEAFF
.	.	TRBV15	TRBJ2-1	TGTGCCACCAGCAGAGGAGGTACCACCTACAATGAGCAGTTCTTC	CATSRGGTTYNEQFF
.	.	TRBV5-1	TRBJ2-3	TGCGCCAGCAGCTTGGATAGTGGGGGGACGGATACGCAGTATTTT	CASSLDSGGTDTQYF
.	many	TRBV12-3/TRBV12-4	TRBJ2-6	TGTGCCAGCAGTTTAGACGGAGGCTCTGGGGCCAACGTCCTGACTTTC	CASSLDGGSGANVLTF
TRBD1	.	TRBV5-1	TRBJ2-1	TGCGCCAGCGAGCAGAGGACAGGGGGCAATGAGCAGTTCTTC	CASEQRTGGNEQFF
.	few	TRBV6-5	TRBJ1-4	TGTGCCAGCAGTGCCCCAGGGTCGGGAAGAGAAAAACTGTTTTTT	CASSAPGSGREKLFF
TRBD2	few	TRBV7-9	TRBJ2-3	TGTGCCAGCAGCTCCCGTGGACTAGCGAACACAGATACGCAGTATTTT	CASSSRGLANTDTQYF
.	few	TRBV12-3/TRBV12-4	TRBJ2-7	TGTGCCAGCAGTTTTAGGCCCTACGAGCAGTACTTC	CASSFRPYEQYF
.	few	TRBV6-2/TRBV6-3	TRBJ2-5	TGTGCCAGCAGGCCGACTAGGCCAGAGACCCAGTACTTC	CASRPTRPETQYF
.	.	TRBV7-2	TRBJ2-5	TGTGCCAGCAGCTTCAGCTTCCAAGAGACCCAGTACTTC	CASSFSFQETQYF
.	many	TRBV2	TRBJ2-3	TGTGCCAGCAGGGATCGATCGGATACGCAGTATTTT	CASRDRSDTQYF
TRBD2	many	TRBV6-5	TRBJ2-7	TGTGCCAGCAGCTGGACTAGCGGGCCCTACGAGCAGTACTTC	CASSWTSGPYEQYF
.	many	TRBV6-5	TRBJ2-5	TGTGCCAGCTATCCCAGTCGTGCACTTGAAGAGACCCAGTACTTC	CASYPSRALEETQYF
.	few	TRBV20-1	TRBJ1-5	TGCAGTGCAAACCGACAGTACAATCAGCCCCAGCATTTT	CSANRQYNQPQHF
TRBD2	few	TRBV3-1	TRBJ2-1	TGTGCCAGCAGCCAAGATCTAAGCGGGGGGCTCAATGAGCAGTTCTTC	CASSQDLSGGLNEQFF
TRBD2	many	TRBV28	TRBJ2-1	TGTGCCAGCAGTTTATGGGGGACTAGCGGGAGGATAAATGAGCAGTTCTTC	CASSLWGTSGRINEQFF
.	few	TRBV15	TRBJ1-5	TGTGCCACCAGCAGAGACGGTTACAATCAGCCCCAGCATTTT	CATSRDGYNQPQHF
TRBD2	many	TRBV19	TRBJ2-2	TGTGCCAGTAGTCTAGCGGGATCGGACACCGGGGAGCTGTTTTTT	CASSLAGSDTGELFF
.	many	TRBV29-1	TRBJ2-1	TGCAGCGTGGCCCATTTTAACGGGAGTAAAATCGATGAGCAGTTCTTC	CSVAHFNGSKIDEQFF
.	.	TRBV21-1	TRBJ2-5	TGTGTCAGCAGCCTCAGGACATCCCTGTTGACCCAGTACTTC	CVSSLRTSLLTQYF
.	.	TRBV5-6	TRBJ2-2	TGTGCCAGCAGCTACAGGGTAGCGAACACCGGGGAGCTGTTTTTT	CASSYRVANTGELFF
TRBD2	few	TRBV6-5	TRBJ2-2	TGTGCCAGCAGGTCCGGGACTAGCGGTCGCGGGGAGCTGTTTTTT	CASRSGTSGRGELFF
TRBD1	few	TRBV18	TRBJ1-1	TGTGCCAGCTCACCCCTACAGGGGGAACCCACTGAAGCTTTCTTT	CASSPLQGEPTEAFF
.	.	TRBV3-1	TRBJ2-6	TGTGCCAGCAGCCAAGTACGGAGCTCTGGGGCCAACGTCCTGACTTTC	CASSQVRSSGANVLTF